Sequencing of this T cell receptor beta chain was carried out in a study of blood T cell repertoires in COVID-19. Study background: The analysed material was cDNA or gDNA that came from T cells, B-cell-depleted T cells, or PBMCs.

The table came from immunoSEQ multiplex PCR; TCRdb's copy has only in-frame clones and leaves some out. The repertoire consists of under 200,000 clones, with approximately 85% occurring once and the leading ten covering around 10%. Germline CDR1 DFQATT, CDR2 SNEGSKA (reference sequence). The CDR3 contains 12 residues. The ends were cut back, 3 bases at V and 7 bases at J, with 12 bases in the middle. The sample consisted of peripheral blood. The chain links TRBV20-1 to TRBJ1-1; maybe TRBD1 (5 bases). This TCR was sampled from a woman older than 75 with acute or convalescent COVID-19. The CDR3 region has the DNA TGCAGTGCTAGTAATTCTCAGGGTGAAGCTTTCTTT. This gives the protein CSASNSQGEAFF.